The rows below give T cell receptor beta chains drawn from one sample of a study of T-cell reconstitution after alpha-beta-depleted transplantation in children. TCRdb analysed the PCR reads with MiXCR anew, one entry per CDR3 protein. Of roughly 100,000 distinct CDR3 sequences in the sample, approximately 8% were seen once. The sample was PBMCs, taken before TCRalphabeta/CD19-depleted stem cell transplant. The receptors here all came from a boy under 10 years old with acute lymphoblastic leukemia, due to receive a stem cell transplant. CDR3s include the opening cysteine and the closing phenylalanine or tryptophan.

v_gene	j_gene	CDR3aa
TRBV28	TRBJ1-1	CASSLSGRMTEAFF
TRBV7-9	TRBJ1-2	CASSLGPPGRYGYTF
TRBV5-1	TRBJ2-7	CASGSGSSYEQYF
TRBV7-9	TRBJ2-7	CASSPTSAGIHEQYF
TRBV2	TRBJ2-3	CASSRGRGFRSTDTQYF
TRBV20-1	TRBJ2-5	CSARVQAQDPGAFPLETQYF
TRBV20-1	TRBJ1-6	CSAQGGGRLDNSPLHF
TRBV28	TRBJ1-1	CASSLYRVDPEAFF
TRBV4-2	TRBJ2-1	CASSSSGSGDYNEQFF
TRBV7-8	TRBJ2-5	CASSDYLTSGQETQYF